This entry lists 19 T cell receptor beta chains sequenced from one sample in a study of OX40 agonist ivuxolimab in advanced cancers. Profiled with immunoSEQ multiplex PCR; TCRdb holds only in-frame clones, not every one. The data contain roughly 100,000 clones, over 85% of them singletons. The sequences come from CD4+ or CD8+ T cells sorted from blood, collected in a trial of the OX40 agonist ivuxolimab. These receptors originate from an adult with an advanced solid tumor such as melanoma, head and neck, liver or kidney cancer.

The J gene is TRBJ1-1, the V gene TRBV7-9; the D is unclear. The germline CDR1 and CDR2 sequences are SEHNR and FQNEAQ (reference sequence). V was pared by 1 base and J by 0 bases, with 15 bases between. The CDR3 runs to 17 residues. DNA for the CDR3: TGTGCCAGCAGCTTAGGGACTATACCAGGATTGAACACTGAAGCTTTCTTT. Its protein product is CASSLGTIPGLNTEAFF.

The chain is built from TRBV6-1 and TRBJ1-4; the D is unclear. Germline loops: CDR1 MNHNS, CDR2 SASEGT. The CDR3 runs to 14 residues. Trimming pared 4 bases from V and 7 bases from J, leaving 13 bases between. The DNA for the CDR3 is TGTGCCAGCAGTGCCACTGATAAGGGTGAAAAACTGTTTTTT. Residues: CASSATDKGEKLFF.

The chain employs TRBV18 and TRBJ2-5; perhaps TRBD2 as D (6 bases). The CDR3 length is 14 residues. Trimming left V 2 bases short and J 5 bases short, with 12 bases between. Germline CDR1 is KGHSH and CDR2 is LQKENI. The CDR3 bases are TGTGCCAGCTCACCAGCTCCTCGGGAGGAGACCCAGTACTTC. Translating it yields CASSPAPREETQYF.

The chain has TRBV7-9 and TRBJ2-2; TRBD1 agrees at 8 bases. CDR1 and CDR2 from the germline V gene are SEHNR and FQNEAQ (reference sequence). Trimming took 5 bases from V and 3 from J; bases not matched to a gene: 5. The CDR3 has 15 amino acids. DNA of the CDR3: TGTGCCAGCAGCCTCGGGACAGGTTACACCGGGGAGCTGTTTTTT. Its protein product is CASSLGTGYTGELFF.

CDR3 sequence reads: CASSADRGRLETQYF. In nucleotides, the CDR3 is TGTGCCAGCAGCGCGGACAGGGGGAGGTTAGAGACCCAGTACTTC. The chain uses TRBV7-3 and TRBJ2-5, with TRBD1 matching over 10 bases. CDR3 length equals 15 residues. Germline CDR1 reads SGHTA; CDR2 reads FQGTGA. J gave up 4 bases and V 5 bases, and 7 bases lay outside the gene matches.

The chain employs TRBV4-3 and TRBJ1-1; 12 bases match TRBD1. The CDR3 is 16 residues long. The ends lost 3 bases at V and 4 bases at J; junction bases unmatched: 6. Germline V gene sequence: CDR1 LGHNA, CDR2 YSLEER. The CDR3 sequence: CASSQGGQGAGTEAFF. Written as DNA, the CDR3 is TGCGCCAGCAGCCAGGGGGGACAGGGGGCAGGCACTGAAGCTTTCTTT.

The chain couples TRBV18 to TRBJ2-3; D gene uncertain. There are 14 residues in the CDR3. Germline loops: CDR1 KGHSH, CDR2 LQKENI. V was shortened by 5 bases and J by 0 bases, with 9 bases between the two germline ends. CDR3 protein: CASSFLESTDTQYF. The CDR3 coding sequence is TGTGCCAGCTCATTCTTAGAGAGCACAGATACGCAGTATTTT.

J is TRBJ1-2 and V is TRBV28, with TRBD1 identical over 7 bases. Trimming cost V 2 bases and J 4 bases; bases outside gene matches: 1. The CDR3 spans 13 residues. Germline lookup yields CDR1 MDHEN and CDR2 SYDVKM. The CDR3 loop reads CASSLQGVYGYTF. The CDR3 nucleotides are TGTGCCAGCAGTTTACAGGGGGTCTATGGCTACACCTTC.

The rearrangement joins TRBV27 to TRBJ2-1, with D unclear. CDR1 and CDR2 from the germline V gene are MNHEY and SMNVEV (reference sequence). V lost 1 base and J 5 bases, leaving 12 bases between the germline ends. This CDR3 has 15 amino acids. CDR3 sequence (DNA): TGTGCCAGCAGTTTATGGGAACCCGGGCACAATGAGCAGTTCTTC. Amino acid sequence: CASSLWEPGHNEQFF.

The chain has TRBV27 and TRBJ2-7; D not resolved. Germline CDR1 MNHEY, CDR2 SMNVEV (reference sequence). With 3 bases removed from V and 5 bases from J, the gap between germline ends came to 20 bases. The CDR3 totals 16 residues. The CDR3 bases are TGTGCCAGCAGTTTTTGGGTTCCCCGGGCGGCCGACGAGCAGTACTTC. It encodes CASSFWVPRAADEQYF.

The V and J genes are TRBV7-8 and TRBJ2-3, with D perhaps TRBD2 (5 bases). The CDR3 has 15 residues. CDR1 SGHVS and CDR2 FQNEAQ come from the germline V gene. The V gene lost 3 bases and the J gene lost 2 bases, with 12 bases spanning the gap. The chain's CDR3 is CASSLRSGFTDTQYF. CDR3 DNA: TGTGCCAGCAGCTTGAGGAGCGGATTCACAGATACGCAGTATTTT.

The rearrangement uses TRBV30 and TRBJ1-5; 9 bases map to TRBD1. The CDR3 contains 13 residues. Germline values: CDR1 GTSNPN, CDR2 SVGIG (reference sequence). V trimming: 7 bases; J trimming: 6 bases; junction bases outside the gene matches: 7. CDR3 loop: CASSTGGIQPQHF. The CDR3 region has the DNA TGTGCCTCCTCGACAGGGGGTATTCAGCCCCAGCATTTT.

This clone came up once. The genes are TRBV6-6 and TRBJ1-1, with D maybe TRBD1 (5 bases). From germline, CDR1 is MNHNY and CDR2 SVGAGI (reference sequence). The CDR3 has 12 residues. Trimming pared 4 bases from V and 7 bases from J, leaving 10 bases between. This CDR3 is CASSSPDSEAFF. The CDR3 DNA reads TGTGCCAGCAGTTCCCCCGACAGTGAAGCTTTCTTT.

This clone was recorded only once. This chain connects TRBV9 to TRBJ2-7, with 11 bases aligning to TRBD2. There are 15 residues in the CDR3. Germline V gives CDR1 SGDLS, CDR2 YYNGEE. Unmatched junction bases numbered 6, after V lost 4 bases and J lost 3 bases. The CDR3 DNA sequence: TGTGCCAGCAGCTCCACCGGGACTAGCGGCTACGAGCAGTACTTC. Translation gives CASSSTGTSGYEQYF. Supplemented by reference TRBV9 and TRBJ2-7, the full variable domain reads DSGVTQTPKHLITATGQRVTLRCSPRSGDLSVYWYQQSLDQGLQFLIQYYNGEERAKGNILERFSAQQFPDLHSELNLSSLELGDSALYFCASSSTGTSGYEQYFGPGTRLTVT.

V and J are TRBV6-5 and TRBJ1-1; tentative D call: TRBD1 (6 bases). The germline V gene encodes CDR1 MNHEY and CDR2 SVGAGI. V dropped 5 bases and J dropped 1 base, with 11 bases sitting between them. This CDR3 is built from 14 residues. The CDR3 spells CASSLLQGNTEAFF. CDR3 sequence (DNA): TGTGCCAGCAGTCTTTTACAGGGGAACACTGAAGCTTTCTTT.

The chain couples TRBV4-3 to TRBJ1-5; D gene unclear. There are 14 residues in the CDR3. Germline V CDR1 and CDR2: LGHNA, YSLEER. The ends were cut back, 0 bases at V and 4 bases at J, with 7 bases in the middle. As DNA, the CDR3 is TGCGCCAGCAGCCAAGAGCCACAGAATCAGCCCCAGCATTTT. It codes for CASSQEPQNQPQHF.

The CDR3 coding sequence is TGTGCCAGCAGTGAAAAAAGACGCTTGAACACCGGGGAGCTGTTTTTT. Protein: CASSEKRRLNTGELFF. The gene calls are TRBV6-1 and TRBJ2-2, with unresolved D. Trimming stripped 2 bases from V and 1 base from J, with 11 bases between. CDR1 is MNHNS and CDR2 is SASEGT in the germline V gene. This CDR3 is built from 16 residues.

The chain couples TRBV11-2 to TRBJ2-2; no clear D. The CDR3 sequence is 17 residues long. Germline V CDR1 and CDR2: SGHAT, FQNNGV. Trimming stripped 2 bases from V and 6 bases from J, with 19 bases between. The DNA for the CDR3 is TGTGCCAGCAGCTTATTGGTGGGTCTCGAAGGCGCCGGGGAGCTGTTTTTT. Translated, it gives CASSLLVGLEGAGELFF.

The V and J genes are TRBV10-3 and TRBJ2-5, with 7 bases matching TRBD2. CDR3 length equals 14 residues. Germline V gene lookup returns CDR1 ENHRY and CDR2 SYGVKD. Trimming removed 4 bases from V and 6 bases from J; junction bases left unmatched: 8. The CDR3 DNA sequence: TGTGCCATCAGTGGCGGACTAGAGGCGAAGACCCAGTACTTC. It codes for CAISGGLEAKTQYF.